This TCR beta chain was sequenced for a study of CD4 and CD8 cells across lung adenocarcinoma regions. In TCRdb, the PCR reads were re-called with MiXCR into one record per CDR3 protein. The sample carries 7,500 to 10,000 distinct CDR3 sequences, 40% to 55% recorded once. Trimming cost V 4 bases and J 2 bases; bases outside gene matches: 7. CDR3 size: 16 residues. This clonotype was picked up a small number of times. The origin of this receptor is a male donor with lung adenocarcinoma. The CD4 and CD8 labels of this study may be unreliable. The sequenced sample consisted of CD4+ T cells from the margin of a lung tumor. This chain uses TRBV12-3 or TRBV12-4 with TRBJ2-7; 11 positions agree with TRBD2. CDR3: CASSSTTSGAPYEQYF. DNA of the CDR3: TGTGCCAGCAGTTCTACGACTAGCGGGGCTCCCTACGAGCAGTACTTC.